The clone carrying this T cell receptor beta chain was recorded only once. This record comes from a study of blood T cell repertoires in COVID-19. The CDR3 is 16 amino acids. J gave up 6 bases and V 4 bases, and 12 bases lay outside the gene matches. CDR1 is SGHDN and CDR2 is FVKESK in the germline V gene. Only in-frame clones appear in the TCRdb table, and some are missing; sequencing was by immunoSEQ multiplex PCR. This table holds about 61,000 clones, around 89% found once. The gene calls are TRBV14 and TRBJ2-3; 8 nucleotides align to TRBD2. The sequence derives from a human donor in a cohort sampled during active COVID-19. The specimen was peripheral blood. The CDR3 here is CASSLTGTSQADTQYF. CDR3 DNA sequence: TGTGCCAGCAGCCTGACTGGGACTAGTCAGGCGGATACGCAGTATTTT.